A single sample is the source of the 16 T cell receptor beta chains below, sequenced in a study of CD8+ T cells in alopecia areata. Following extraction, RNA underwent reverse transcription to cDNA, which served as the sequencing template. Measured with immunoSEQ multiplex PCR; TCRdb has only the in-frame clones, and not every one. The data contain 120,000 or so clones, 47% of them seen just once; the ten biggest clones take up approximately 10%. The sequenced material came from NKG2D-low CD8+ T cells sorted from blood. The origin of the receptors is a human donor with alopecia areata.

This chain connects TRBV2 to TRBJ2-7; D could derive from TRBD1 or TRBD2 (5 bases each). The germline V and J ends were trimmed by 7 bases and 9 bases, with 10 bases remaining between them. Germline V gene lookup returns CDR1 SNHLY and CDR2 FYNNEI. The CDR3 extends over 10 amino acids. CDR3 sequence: CASKGTGQYF. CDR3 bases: TGTGCCAGCAAGGGGACGGGGCAGTACTTC.

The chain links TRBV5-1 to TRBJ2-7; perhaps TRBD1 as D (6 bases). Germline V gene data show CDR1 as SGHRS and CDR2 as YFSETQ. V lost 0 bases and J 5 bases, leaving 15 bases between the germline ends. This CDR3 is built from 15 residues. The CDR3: CASSLEGHSSNEQYF. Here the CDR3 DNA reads TGCGCCAGCAGCTTGGAGGGACACTCTTCGAACGAGCAGTACTTC.

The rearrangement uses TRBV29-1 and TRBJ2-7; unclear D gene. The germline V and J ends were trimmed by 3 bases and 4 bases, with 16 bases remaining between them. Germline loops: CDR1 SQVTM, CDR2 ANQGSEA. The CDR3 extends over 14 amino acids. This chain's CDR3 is CSVDGSDQNYEQYF. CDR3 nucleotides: TGCAGCGTTGATGGGTCTGACCAGAATTACGAGCAGTACTTC.

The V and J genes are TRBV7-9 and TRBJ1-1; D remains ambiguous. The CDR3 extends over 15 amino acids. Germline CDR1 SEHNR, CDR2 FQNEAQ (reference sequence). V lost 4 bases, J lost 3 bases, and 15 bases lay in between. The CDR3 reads CASSSNRGEDTEAFF. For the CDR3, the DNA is TGTGCCAGCAGCTCCAATCGCGGAGAGGACACTGAAGCTTTCTTT. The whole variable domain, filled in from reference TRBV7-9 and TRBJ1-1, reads DTGVSQNPRHKITKRGQNVTFRCDPISEHNRLYWYRQTLGQGPEFLTYFQNEAQLEKSRLLSDRFSAERPKGSFSTLEIQRTEQGDSAMYLCASSSNRGEDTEAFFGQGTRLTVV.

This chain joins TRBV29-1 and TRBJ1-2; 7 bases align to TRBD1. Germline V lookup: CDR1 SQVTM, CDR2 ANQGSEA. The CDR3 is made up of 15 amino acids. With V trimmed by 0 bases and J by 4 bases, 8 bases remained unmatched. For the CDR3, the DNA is TGCAGCGTTGAAGAGTTCCGGGACAGACTCTATGGCTACACCTTC. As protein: CSVEEFRDRLYGYTF. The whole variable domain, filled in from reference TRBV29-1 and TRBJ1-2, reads SAVISQKPSRDICQRGTSLTIQCQVDSQVTMMFWYRQQPGQSLTLIATANQGSEATYESGFVIDKFPISRPNLTFSTLTVSNMSPEDSSIYLCSVEEFRDRLYGYTFGSGTRLTVV.

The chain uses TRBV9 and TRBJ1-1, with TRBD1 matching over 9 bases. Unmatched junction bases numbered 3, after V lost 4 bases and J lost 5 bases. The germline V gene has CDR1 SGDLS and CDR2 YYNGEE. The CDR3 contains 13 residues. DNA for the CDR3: TGTGCCAGCAGCCCTGACAGGGGGACTGAAGCTTTCTTT. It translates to CASSPDRGTEAFF.

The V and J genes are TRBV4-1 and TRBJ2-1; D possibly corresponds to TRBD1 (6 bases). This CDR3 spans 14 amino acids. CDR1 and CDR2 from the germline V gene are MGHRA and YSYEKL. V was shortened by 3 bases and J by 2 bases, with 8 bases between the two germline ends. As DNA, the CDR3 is TGCGCCAGCAGCCACCAGGGGACCTACAATGAGCAGTTCTTC. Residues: CASSHQGTYNEQFF.

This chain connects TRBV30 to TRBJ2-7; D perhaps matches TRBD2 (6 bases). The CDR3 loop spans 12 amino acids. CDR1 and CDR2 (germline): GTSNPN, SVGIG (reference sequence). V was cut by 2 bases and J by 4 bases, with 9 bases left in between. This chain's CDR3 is CAWSSRGYEQYF. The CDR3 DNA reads TGTGCCTGGAGTTCCCGGGGGTACGAGCAGTACTTC.

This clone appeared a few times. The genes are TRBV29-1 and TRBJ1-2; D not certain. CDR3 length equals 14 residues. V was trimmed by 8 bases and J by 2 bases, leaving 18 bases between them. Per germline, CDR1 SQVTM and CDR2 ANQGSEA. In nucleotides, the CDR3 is TGCAGCACCGTCGGGGAACTGATCAACTATGGCTACACCTTC. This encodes CSTVGELINYGYTF.

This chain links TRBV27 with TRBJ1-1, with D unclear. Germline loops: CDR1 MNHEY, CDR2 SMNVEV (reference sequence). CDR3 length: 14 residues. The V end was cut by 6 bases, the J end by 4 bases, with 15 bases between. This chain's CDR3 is CASSNLGPSTEAFF. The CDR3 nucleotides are TGTGCCAGCAGCAATCTGGGCCCGTCCACTGAAGCTTTCTTT.

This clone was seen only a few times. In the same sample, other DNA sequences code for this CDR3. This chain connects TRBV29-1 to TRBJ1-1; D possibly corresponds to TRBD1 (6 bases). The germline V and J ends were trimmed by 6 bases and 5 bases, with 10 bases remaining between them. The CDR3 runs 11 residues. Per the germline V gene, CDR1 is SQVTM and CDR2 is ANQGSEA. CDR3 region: CSVGRGTEAFF. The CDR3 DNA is TGCAGCGTCGGGAGGGGGACTGAAGCTTTCTTT.

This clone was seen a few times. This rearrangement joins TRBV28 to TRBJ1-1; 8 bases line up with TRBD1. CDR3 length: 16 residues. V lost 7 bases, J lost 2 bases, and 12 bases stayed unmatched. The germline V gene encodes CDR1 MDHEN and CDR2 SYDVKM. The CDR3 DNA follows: TGTGCCAGCACCACTCTCTTGGCAGGGGGCAACACTGAAGCTTTCTTT. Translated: CASTTLLAGGNTEAFF.

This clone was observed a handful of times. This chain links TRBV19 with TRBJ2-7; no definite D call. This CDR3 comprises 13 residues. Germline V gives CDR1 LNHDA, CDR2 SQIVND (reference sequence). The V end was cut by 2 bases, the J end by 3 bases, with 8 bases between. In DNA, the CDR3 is TGTGCCAGTAGTATAAAGGACGGCTACGAGCAGTACTTC. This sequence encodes CASSIKDGYEQYF.

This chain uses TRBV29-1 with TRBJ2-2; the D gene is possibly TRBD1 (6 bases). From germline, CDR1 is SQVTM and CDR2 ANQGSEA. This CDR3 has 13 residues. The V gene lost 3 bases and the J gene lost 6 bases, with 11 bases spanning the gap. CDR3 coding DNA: TGCAGCGTTGACCAGGGGTGGGCCGGGGAGCTGTTTTTT. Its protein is CSVDQGWAGELFF.

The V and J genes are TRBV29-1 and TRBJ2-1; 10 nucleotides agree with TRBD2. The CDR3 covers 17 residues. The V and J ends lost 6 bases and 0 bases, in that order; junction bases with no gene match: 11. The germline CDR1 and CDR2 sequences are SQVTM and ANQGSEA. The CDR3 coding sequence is TGCAGCGTGCCCGGGACTAGCGCCTTTCGCTCCTACAATGAGCAGTTCTTC. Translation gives CSVPGTSAFRSYNEQFF.

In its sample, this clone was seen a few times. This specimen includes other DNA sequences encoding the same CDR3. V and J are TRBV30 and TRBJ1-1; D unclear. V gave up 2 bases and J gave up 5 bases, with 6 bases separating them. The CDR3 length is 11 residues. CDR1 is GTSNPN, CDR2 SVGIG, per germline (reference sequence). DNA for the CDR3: TGTGCCTGGAGTCCGGGGACTGAAGCTTTCTTT. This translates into CAWSPGTEAFF.